Sequencing of this TCR beta chain was carried out in a study of beta chain features in type 1 diabetes. Study-wide background: Cell yields, age and gender were similar between patients and healthy donors.

Sequenced material consisted of expressed TCRB transcripts (all of the isolated RNA was reverse transcribed). Sequencing was performed with immunoSEQ multiplex PCR; in TCRdb, only in-frame clones are kept and a portion is missing. The sample lists roughly 730,000 clones, around an eighth occurring once. Study observations and caveats: Shorter TCRB CDR3s, moderately but significantly so, were found in Type 1 diabetes patients in all four CD4+ subsets. Shorter templates may be favored by PCR, equally so in patients and controls.

As regards this clone: Its antigen is currently unknown. Other nucleotide sequences from this sample produce the same CDR3.

The sequenced sample was naive CD4+ T cells from blood. The TCR sequence derives from a young man with type 1 diabetes.

The CDR3 sequence: CAWSRGVNTEAFF. CDR3 sequence (DNA): TGTGCCTGGAGCCGGGGTGTTAACACTGAAGCTTTCTTT. The rearrangement links TRBV30 to TRBJ1-1, with D unresolved. Germline V gene data show CDR1 as GTSNPN and CDR2 as SVGIG (reference sequence). The ends were cut back, 3 bases at V and 2 bases at J, with 10 bases in the middle. The CDR3 covers 13 residues.